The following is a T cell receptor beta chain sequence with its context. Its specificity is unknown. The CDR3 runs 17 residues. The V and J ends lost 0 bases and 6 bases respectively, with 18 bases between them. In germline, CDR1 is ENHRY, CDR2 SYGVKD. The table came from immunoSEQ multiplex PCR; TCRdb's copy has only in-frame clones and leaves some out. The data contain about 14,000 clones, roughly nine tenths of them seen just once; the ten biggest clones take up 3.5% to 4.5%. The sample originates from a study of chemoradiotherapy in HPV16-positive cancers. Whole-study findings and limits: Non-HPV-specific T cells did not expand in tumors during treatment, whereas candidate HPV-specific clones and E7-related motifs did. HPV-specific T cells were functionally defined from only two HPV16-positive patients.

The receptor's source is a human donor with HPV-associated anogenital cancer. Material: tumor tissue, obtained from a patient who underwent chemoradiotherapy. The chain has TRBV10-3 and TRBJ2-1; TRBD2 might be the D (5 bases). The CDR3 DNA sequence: TGTGCCATCAGTGAGTCGGTGGGAGAGGCCCTCGGCAATGAGCAGTTCTTC. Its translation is CAISESVGEALGNEQFF.